Listed below are T cell receptor beta chains from one sample, sequenced in a study of breast tumors, draining lymph nodes, adjacent tissues. TCRdb called the multiplex PCR reads again in MiXCR, with one record for every CDR3 protein. The sample contains under 250,000 distinct CDR3 sequences, approximately 31% of which appear only once. The source material was axillary lymph node tissue. All receptors come from a female donor with breast cancer. Some clones in this sample may be carry-over from other donors' samples. Both conserved end residues are part of each CDR3. A D gene is named only where the DNA matches it firmly. Expanded clones are given a class, and other clones once, few, many or no size at all.

v_gene	j_gene	d_gene	abundance	CDR3aa	CDR3nt
TRBV4-3	TRBJ1-5	TRBD1	many	CASSQERGQGNQPQHF	TGCGCCAGCAGCCAAGAACGGGGACAGGGTAATCAGCCCCAGCATTTT
TRBV9	TRBJ1-3	NA	many	CASSVATGRAGNTIYF	TGTGCCAGCAGCGTAGCCACGGGGAGGGCTGGAAACACCATATATTTT
TRBV20-1	TRBJ1-1	NA	many	CSARDQATEAFF	TGCAGTGCTAGAGATCAGGCCACTGAAGCTTTCTTT
TRBV3-1	TRBJ2-7	NA	many	CASSQVSRGLRSYEQYF	TGTGCCAGCAGCCAAGTTTCAAGGGGGTTGCGGTCCTACGAGCAGTACTTC
TRBV7-9	TRBJ2-7	TRBD2	once	CASSFGRAFYEQYF	TGTGCCAGCAGCTTTGGGAGGGCCTTCTACGAGCAGTACTTC
TRBV7-2	TRBJ2-1	TRBD2	many	CASSAGGSSYNEQFF	TGTGCCAGCAGCGCCGGCGGGAGCTCCTACAATGAGCAGTTCTTC
TRBV7-9	TRBJ1-4	NA	NA	CASSLTSGKSGEKLFF	TGTGCCAGCAGCTTAACTAGCGGGAAGTCGGGCGAAAAACTGTTTTTT
TRBV24-1	TRBJ2-7	NA	NA	CATSNPSTSYERYF	TGTGCCACCAGTAACCCTAGCACTTCCTACGAGCGGTACTTC
TRBV11-3	TRBJ2-3	TRBD2	many	CASSPSLRAGGGDTQYF	TGTGCCAGCAGCCCCTCCTTAAGGGCGGGAGGCGGGGATACGCAGTATTTT
TRBV5-1	TRBJ2-7	NA	many	CASSSLDPPYEQYF	TGCGCCAGCAGCTCGCTAGACCCTCCCTACGAGCAGTACTTC
TRBV29-1	TRBJ1-5	NA	many	CSVGTSENQPQHF	TGCAGCGTTGGGACATCCGAAAATCAGCCCCAGCATTTT
TRBV3-1	TRBJ2-3	NA	many	CASSQGTTTDTQYF	TGTGCCAGCAGCCAAGGGACTACCACAGATACGCAGTATTTT
TRBV19	TRBJ1-6	TRBD1	many	CASSNRAGGNSPLHF	TGTGCCAGTAGTAATCGGGCAGGGGGCAATTCACCCCTCCACTTT
TRBV7-9	TRBJ2-5	NA	once	CASSLSNSGPLNQPQYF	TGTGCCAGCAGCTTATCCAATTCGGGACCGCTAAATCAGCCCCAGTACTTC
TRBV6-4	TRBJ2-1	TRBD2	NA	CASSHSNWTSGSLGFF	TGCGCCAGCAGTCACTCCAATTGGACTAGCGGGAGCTTAGGGTTCTTC
TRBV12-3/TRBV12-4	TRBJ1-4	NA	NA	CASTSRTAPKLFF	TGTGCCAGCACCTCCAGGACAGCTCCAAAACTGTTTTTT
TRBV6-4	TRBJ2-1	TRBD2	NA	CASSEMPSTSEQFF	TGTGCCAGCAGTGAAATGCCTTCGACTAGCGAGCAGTTCTTC
TRBV12-5	TRBJ1-5	NA	many	CASGLFGGRDNQPQHF	TGTGCTAGTGGTTTATTTGGGGGCAGGGACAATCAGCCCCAGCATTTT
TRBV18	TRBJ2-3	NA	many	CASSPSELARDTQYF	TGTGCCAGCTCACCGTCCGAACTGGCCCGTGATACGCAGTATTTT
TRBV7-2	TRBJ2-7	TRBD2	many	CASSFGTSGSYEQYF	TGTGCCAGCAGCTTTGGGACTAGCGGATCCTACGAGCAGTACTTC
TRBV7-2	TRBJ2-1	TRBD1	many	CASSLGPVTGGFSNEQFF	TGTGCCAGCAGCTTAGGTCCGGTGACAGGGGGCTTCTCTAATGAGCAGTTCTTC
TRBV29-1	TRBJ1-4	NA	NA	CSVEEGFATNEKLFF	TGCAGCGTTGAAGAGGGGTTCGCGACTAATGAAAAACTGTTTTTT
TRBV12-3/TRBV12-4	TRBJ2-3	NA	NA	CASSFTSASHTQYF	TGTGCCAGCAGTTTCACAAGCGCGTCGCATACGCAGTATTTT
TRBV2	TRBJ2-3	TRBD2	many	CASNRLAGTDTQYF	TGTGCCTCAAACAGACTAGCGGGCACAGATACGCAGTATTTT